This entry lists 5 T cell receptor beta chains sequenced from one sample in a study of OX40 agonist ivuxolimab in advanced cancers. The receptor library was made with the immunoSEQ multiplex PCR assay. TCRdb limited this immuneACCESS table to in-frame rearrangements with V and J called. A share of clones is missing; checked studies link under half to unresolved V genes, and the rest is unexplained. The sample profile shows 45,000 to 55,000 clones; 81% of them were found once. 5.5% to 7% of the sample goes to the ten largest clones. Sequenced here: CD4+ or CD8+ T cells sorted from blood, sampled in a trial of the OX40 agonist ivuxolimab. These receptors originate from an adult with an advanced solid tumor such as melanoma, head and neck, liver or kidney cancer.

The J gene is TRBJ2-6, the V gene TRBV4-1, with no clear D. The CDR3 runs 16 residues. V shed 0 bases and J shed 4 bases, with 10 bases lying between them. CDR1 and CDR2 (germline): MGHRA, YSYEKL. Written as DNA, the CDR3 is TGCGCCAGCAGCCAAGATCCCTTGGGAGGGGCCAACGTCCTGACTTTC. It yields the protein CASSQDPLGGANVLTF.

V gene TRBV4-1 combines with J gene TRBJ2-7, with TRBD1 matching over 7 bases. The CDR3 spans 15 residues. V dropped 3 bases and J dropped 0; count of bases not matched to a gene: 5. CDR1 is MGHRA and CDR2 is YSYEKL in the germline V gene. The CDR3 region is CASSQVQGSSYEQYV. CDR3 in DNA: TGCGCCAGCAGCCAGGTACAGGGGTCCTCCTACGAGCAGTACGTC.

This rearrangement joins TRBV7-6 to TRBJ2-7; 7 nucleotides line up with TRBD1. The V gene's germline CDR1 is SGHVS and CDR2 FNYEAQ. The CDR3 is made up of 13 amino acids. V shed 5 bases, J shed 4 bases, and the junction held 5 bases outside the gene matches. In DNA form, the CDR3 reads TGTGCCAGCAGCGCAGACAGGGTATACGAGCAGTACTTC. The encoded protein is CASSADRVYEQYF.

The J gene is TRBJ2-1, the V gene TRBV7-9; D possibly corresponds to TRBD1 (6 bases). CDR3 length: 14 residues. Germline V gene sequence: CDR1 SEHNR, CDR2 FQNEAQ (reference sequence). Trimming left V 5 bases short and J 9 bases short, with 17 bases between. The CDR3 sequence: CASSEGDIWREQFF. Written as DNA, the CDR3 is TGTGCCAGCAGCGAGGGGGACATCTGGCGTGAGCAGTTCTTC.

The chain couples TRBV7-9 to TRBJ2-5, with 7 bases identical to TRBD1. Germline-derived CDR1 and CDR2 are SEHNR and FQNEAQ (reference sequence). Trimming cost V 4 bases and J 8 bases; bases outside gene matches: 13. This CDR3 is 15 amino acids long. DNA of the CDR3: TGTGCCAGCAGCTCTCCAAGTCCCCTAGGGGGCACCCAGTACTTC. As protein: CASSSPSPLGGTQYF.